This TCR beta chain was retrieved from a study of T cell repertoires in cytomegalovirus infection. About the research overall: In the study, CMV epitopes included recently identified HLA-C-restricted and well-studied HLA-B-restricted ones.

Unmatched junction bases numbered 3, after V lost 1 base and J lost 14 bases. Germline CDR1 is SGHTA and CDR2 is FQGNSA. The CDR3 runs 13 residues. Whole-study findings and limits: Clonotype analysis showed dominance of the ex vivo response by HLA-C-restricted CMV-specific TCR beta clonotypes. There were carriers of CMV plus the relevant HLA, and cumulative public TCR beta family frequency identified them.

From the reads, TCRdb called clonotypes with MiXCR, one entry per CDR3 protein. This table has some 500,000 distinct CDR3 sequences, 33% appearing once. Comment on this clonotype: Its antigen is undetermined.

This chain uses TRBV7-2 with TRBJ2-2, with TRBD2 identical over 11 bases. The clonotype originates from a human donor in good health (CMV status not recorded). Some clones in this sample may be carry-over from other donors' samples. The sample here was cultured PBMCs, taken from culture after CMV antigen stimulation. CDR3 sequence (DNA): TGTGCCAGCAGCTTAGTAGCGGGAGGGTACCTGTTTTTT. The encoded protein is CASSLVAGGYLFF.